Sequencing of this T cell receptor (beta chain) was carried out in a study of T-cell memory formation after mild COVID-19. V lost 6 bases and J lost 8; bases outside the gene matches: 8. This CDR3 has 15 residues. CDR1 and CDR2 from the germline V gene are MDHEN and SYDVKM. TCR alpha and TCR beta cDNA libraries with sample barcodes and UMIs came from 5'RACE using constant-segment primers. TCRdb itself ran the 5' RACE reads through MiXCR, one entry per CDR3 protein. The table lists approximately 500,000 distinct CDR3 sequences, approximately 25% of them singletons. Study findings and constraints: Chiefly within CM and EM were the contracting CD4+ clones; CD8+ ones were within EMRA. Some responding clones appeared in pre-infection memory, suggesting cross-reactive memory joined.

This clonotype occurred many times. Its specificity is unknown. The receptor comes from an adult woman who had mild COVID-19 (a few samples of this study predate the infection). Cell type and time point are not known. The sample comprised PBMCs or a T cell subset sorted from them (not recorded which). The J gene is TRBJ2-4, the V gene TRBV28; 12 bases are a match to TRBD2. The CDR3 nucleotides read TGTGCCAGCAGCCCAGCCCTAGCGGGAGGGGACATTCAGTACTTC. Its translation is CASSPALAGGDIQYF.